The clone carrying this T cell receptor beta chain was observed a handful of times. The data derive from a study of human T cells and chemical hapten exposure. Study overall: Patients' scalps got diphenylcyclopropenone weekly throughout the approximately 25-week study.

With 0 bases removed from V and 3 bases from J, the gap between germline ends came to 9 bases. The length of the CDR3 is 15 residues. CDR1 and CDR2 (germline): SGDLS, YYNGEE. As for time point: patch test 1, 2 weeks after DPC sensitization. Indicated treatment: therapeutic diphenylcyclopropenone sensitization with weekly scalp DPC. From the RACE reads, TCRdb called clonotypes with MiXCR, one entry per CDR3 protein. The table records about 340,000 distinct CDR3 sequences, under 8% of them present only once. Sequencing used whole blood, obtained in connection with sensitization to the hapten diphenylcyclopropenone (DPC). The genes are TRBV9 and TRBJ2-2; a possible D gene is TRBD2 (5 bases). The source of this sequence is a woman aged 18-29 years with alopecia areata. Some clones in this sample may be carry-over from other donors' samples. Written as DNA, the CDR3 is TGTGCCAGCAGCGTAGTTCCGGGGTACACCGGGGAGCTGTTTTTT. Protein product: CASSVVPGYTGELFF.